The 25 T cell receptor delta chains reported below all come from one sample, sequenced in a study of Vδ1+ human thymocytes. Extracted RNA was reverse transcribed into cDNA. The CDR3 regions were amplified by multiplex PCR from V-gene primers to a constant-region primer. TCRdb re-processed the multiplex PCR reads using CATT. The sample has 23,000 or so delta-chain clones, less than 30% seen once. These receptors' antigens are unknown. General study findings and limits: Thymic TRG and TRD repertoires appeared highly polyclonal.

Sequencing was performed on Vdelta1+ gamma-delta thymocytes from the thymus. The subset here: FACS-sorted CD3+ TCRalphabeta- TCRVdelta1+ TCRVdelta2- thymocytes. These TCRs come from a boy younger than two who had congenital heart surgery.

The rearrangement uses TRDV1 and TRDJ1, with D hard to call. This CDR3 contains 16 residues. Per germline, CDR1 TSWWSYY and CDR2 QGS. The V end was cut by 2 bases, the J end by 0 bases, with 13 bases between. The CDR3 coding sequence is TGTGCTCTTGGGGAAGTAGGTCCCTCCTACACCGATAAACTCATCTTT. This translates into CALGEVGPSYTDKLIF.

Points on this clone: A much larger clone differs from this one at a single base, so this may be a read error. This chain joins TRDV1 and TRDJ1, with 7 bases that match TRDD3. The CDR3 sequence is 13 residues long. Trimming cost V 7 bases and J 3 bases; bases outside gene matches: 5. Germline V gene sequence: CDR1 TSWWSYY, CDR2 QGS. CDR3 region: CALATGDPDKLIF. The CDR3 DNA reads TGTGCTCTTGCAACTGGGGACCCCGATAAACTCATCTTT.

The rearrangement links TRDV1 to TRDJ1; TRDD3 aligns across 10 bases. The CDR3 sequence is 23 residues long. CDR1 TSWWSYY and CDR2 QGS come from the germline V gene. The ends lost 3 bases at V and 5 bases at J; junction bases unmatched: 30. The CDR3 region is CALGDFLPLAFDGGYFHVDKLIF. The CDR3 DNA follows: TGTGCTCTTGGGGACTTCCTACCGTTGGCCTTCGATGGGGGATACTTTCATGTAGATAAACTCATCTTT.

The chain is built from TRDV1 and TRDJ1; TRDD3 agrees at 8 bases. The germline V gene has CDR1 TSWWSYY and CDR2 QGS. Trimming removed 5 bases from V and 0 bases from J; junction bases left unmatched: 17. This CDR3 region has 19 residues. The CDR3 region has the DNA TGTGCTCTTGGGCCCCAGTCACCCTCTGGGGGACCCTACACCGATAAACTCATCTTT. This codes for CALGPQSPSGGPYTDKLIF.

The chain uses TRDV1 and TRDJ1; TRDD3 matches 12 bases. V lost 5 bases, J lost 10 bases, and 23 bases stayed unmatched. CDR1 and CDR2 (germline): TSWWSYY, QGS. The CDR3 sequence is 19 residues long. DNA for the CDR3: TGTGCTCTTGGGCCCAAAGGTCATTTTCCTACTGGGGGATACCGGGCACTCATCTTT. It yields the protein CALGPKGHFPTGGYRALIF.

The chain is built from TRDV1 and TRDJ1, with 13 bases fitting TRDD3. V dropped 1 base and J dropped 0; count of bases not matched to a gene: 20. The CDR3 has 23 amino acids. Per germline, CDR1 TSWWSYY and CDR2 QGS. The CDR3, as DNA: TGTGCTCTTGGGGAACATATTCCCGTTTTGAGACTGGGGGATACGGACGACACCGATAAACTCATCTTT. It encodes CALGEHIPVLRLGDTDDTDKLIF.

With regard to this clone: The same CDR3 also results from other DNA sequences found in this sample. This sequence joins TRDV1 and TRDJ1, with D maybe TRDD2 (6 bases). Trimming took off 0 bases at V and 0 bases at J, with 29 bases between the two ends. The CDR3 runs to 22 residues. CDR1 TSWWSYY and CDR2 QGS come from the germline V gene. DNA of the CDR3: TGTGCTCTTGGGGAACTATCTCGCCCCCGGCCTTCCCTGGGTCGGTACACCGATAAACTCATCTTT. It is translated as CALGELSRPRPSLGRYTDKLIF.

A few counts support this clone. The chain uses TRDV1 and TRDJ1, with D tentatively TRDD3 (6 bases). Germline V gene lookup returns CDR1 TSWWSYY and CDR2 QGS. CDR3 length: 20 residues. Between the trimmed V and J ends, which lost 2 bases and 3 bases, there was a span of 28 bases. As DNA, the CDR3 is TGTGCTCTTGGGGAAGTTTTAGATACGGCCCTGGGGTTGCGGGCCGATAAACTCATCTTT. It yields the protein CALGEVLDTALGLRADKLIF.

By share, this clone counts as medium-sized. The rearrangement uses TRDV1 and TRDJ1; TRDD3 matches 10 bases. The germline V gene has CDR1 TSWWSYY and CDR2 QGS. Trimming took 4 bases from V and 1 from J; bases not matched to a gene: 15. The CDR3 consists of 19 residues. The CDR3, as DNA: TGTGCTCTTGGGGTCTTTCCCGGATGGGGGATACACACCACCGATAAACTCATCTTT. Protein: CALGVFPGWGIHTTDKLIF.

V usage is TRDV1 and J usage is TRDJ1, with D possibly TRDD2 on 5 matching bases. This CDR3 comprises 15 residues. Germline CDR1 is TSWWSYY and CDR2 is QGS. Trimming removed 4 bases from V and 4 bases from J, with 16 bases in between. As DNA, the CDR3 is TGTGCTCTTGGGGTTCCTTTGGTTATCGGCGATAAACTCATCTTT. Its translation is CALGVPLVIGDKLIF.

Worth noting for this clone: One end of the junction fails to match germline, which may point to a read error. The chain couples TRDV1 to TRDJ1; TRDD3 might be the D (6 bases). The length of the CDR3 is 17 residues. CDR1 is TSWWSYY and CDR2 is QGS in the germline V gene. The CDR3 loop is CAPGDASSCLGVDKLIF. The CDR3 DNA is TGTGCTCCTGGGGACGCGAGTTCCTGCCTCGGGGTCGATAAACTCATCTTT.

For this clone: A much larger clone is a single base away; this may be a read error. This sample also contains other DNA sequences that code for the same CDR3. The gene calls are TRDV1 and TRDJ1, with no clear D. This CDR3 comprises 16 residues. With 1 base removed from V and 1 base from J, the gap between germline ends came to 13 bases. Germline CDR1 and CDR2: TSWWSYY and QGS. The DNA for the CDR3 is TGTGCTCTTGGGGAACCTTTCGGTGGATCCACCGATAAACTCATCTTT. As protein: CALGEPFGGSTDKLIF.

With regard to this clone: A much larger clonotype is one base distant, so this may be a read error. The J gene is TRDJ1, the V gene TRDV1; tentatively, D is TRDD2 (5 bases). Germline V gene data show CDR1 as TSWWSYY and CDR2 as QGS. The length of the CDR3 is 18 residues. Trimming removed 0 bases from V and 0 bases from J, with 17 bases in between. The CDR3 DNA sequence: TGTGCTCTTGGGGAACTTCTCCCTTTCTTCCCAGACACCGATAAACTCATCTTT. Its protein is CALGELLPFFPDTDKLIF.

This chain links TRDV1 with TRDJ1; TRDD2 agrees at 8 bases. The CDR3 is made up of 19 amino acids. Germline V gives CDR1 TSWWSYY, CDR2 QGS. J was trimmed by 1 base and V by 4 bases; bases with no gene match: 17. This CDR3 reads CALGGGLPNRRGSTDKLIF. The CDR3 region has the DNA TGTGCTCTTGGGGGGGGCCTTCCTAACCGTCGGGGATCCACCGATAAACTCATCTTT.

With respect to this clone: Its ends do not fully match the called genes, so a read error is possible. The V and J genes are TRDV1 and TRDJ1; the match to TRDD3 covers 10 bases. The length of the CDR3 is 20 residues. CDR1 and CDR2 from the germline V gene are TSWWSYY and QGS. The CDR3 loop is CALGTSKLSWGIADTDKLTF. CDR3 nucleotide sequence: TGTGCTCTTGGGACCTCGAAACTTAGCTGGGGGATAGCCGACACCGATAAACTCACCTTT.

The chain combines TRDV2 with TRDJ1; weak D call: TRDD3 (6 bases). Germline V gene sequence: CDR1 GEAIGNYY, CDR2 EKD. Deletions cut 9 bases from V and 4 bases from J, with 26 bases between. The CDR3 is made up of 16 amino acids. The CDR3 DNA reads TGTGCCACCGGGGCCCTGGGGATCCATACGTGCGATAAACTCATCTTT. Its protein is CATGALGIHTCDKLIF.

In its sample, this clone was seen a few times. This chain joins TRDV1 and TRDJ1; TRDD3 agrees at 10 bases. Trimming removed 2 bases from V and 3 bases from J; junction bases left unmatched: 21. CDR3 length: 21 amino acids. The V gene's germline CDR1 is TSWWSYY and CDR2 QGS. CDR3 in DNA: TGTGCTCTTGGGGAATTTGTCCACCTTACTGGGGGATCGCAAAAACCCGATAAACTCATCTTT. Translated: CALGEFVHLTGGSQKPDKLIF.

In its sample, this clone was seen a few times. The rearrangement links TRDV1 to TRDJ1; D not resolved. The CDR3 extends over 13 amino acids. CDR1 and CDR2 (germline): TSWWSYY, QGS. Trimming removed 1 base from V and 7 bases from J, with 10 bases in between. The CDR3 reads CALGERVPSKLIF. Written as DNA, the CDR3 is TGTGCTCTTGGGGAACGGGTCCCCAGTAAACTCATCTTT.

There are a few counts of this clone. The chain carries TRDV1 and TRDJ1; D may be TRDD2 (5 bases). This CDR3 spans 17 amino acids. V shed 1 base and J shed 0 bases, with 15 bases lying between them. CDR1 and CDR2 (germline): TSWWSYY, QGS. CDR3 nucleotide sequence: TGTGCTCTTGGGGAACCGTTCTTCCCCCGGTACACCGATAAACTCATCTTT. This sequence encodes CALGEPFFPRYTDKLIF.

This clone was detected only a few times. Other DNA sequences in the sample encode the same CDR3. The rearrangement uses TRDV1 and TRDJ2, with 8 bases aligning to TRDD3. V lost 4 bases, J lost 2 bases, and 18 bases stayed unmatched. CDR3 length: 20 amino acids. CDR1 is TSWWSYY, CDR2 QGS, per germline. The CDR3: CALGGSGLPGDKALTAQLFF. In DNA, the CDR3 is TGTGCTCTTGGGGGATCCGGCCTTCCGGGGGATAAGGCCTTGACAGCACAACTCTTCTTT.

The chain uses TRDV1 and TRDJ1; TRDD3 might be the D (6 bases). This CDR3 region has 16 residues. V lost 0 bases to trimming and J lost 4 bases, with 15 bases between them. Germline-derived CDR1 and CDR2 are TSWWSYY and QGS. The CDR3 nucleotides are TGTGCTCTTGGGGAACTTGGGGGGCTAGACCGCGATAAACTCATCTTT. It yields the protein CALGELGGLDRDKLIF.

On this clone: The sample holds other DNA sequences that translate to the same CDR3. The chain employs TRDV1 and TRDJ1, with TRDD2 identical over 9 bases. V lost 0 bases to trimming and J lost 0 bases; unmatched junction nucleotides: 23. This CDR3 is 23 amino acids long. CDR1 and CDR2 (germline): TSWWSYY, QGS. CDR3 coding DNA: TGTGCTCTTGGGGAACTTCTCGCTGCCTTCCTACGATCAGGGGGATCCAACACCGATAAACTCATCTTT. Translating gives CALGELLAAFLRSGGSNTDKLIF.

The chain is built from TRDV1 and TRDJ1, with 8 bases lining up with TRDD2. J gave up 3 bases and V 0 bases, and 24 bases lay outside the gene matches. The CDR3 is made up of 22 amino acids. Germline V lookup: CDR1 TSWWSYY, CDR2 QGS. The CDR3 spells CALGELSLPREYCGGKSDKLIF. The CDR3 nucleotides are TGTGCTCTTGGGGAACTGAGCCTTCCTAGGGAGTACTGTGGGGGGAAATCCGATAAACTCATCTTT.

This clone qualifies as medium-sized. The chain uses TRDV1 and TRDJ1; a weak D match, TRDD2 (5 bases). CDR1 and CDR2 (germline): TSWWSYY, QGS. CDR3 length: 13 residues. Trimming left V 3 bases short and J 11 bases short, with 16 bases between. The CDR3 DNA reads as TGTGCTCTTGGGGAGAGTCTTCCCCGGAGGCTCATCTTT. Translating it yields CALGESLPRRLIF.

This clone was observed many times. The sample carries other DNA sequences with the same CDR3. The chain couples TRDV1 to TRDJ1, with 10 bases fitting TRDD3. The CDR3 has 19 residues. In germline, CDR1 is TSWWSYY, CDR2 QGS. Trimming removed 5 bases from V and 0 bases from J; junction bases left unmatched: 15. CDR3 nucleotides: TGTGCTCTTGGGTCACTACGGGTACTGGGGGATCAGTACACCGATAAACTCATCTTT. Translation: CALGSLRVLGDQYTDKLIF.